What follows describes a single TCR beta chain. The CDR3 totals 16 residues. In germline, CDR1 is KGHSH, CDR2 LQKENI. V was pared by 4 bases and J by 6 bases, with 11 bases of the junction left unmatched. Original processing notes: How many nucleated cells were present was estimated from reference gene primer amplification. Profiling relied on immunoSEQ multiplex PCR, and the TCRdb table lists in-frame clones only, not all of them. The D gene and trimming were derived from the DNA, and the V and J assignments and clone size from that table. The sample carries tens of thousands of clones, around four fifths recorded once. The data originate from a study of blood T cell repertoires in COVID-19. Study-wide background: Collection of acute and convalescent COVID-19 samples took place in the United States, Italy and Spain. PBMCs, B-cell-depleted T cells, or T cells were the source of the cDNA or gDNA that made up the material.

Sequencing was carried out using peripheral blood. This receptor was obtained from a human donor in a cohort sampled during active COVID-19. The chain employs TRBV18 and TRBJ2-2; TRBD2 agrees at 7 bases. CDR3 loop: CASSRAAGPTSGELFF. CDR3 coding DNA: TGTGCCAGCTCACGAGCAGCGGGACCCACCTCCGGGGAGCTGTTTTTT.